This T cell receptor (beta chain) stems from a study of blood T cell repertoires in COVID-19 (dated by TCRdb to between 2020 and 2021). Study-level background: The collaborator samples originated in the United States, Italy and Spain and spanned the acute and convalescent phases of COVID-19. The material from the prospective study consisted of cDNA or gDNA derived from T cells, B-cell-depleted T cells, or PBMCs. Nearly every sample came with metadata listing a de-identified subject ID, COVID-19 status, age in years and sex. The samples were drawn from the first 160 participants of the ongoing ImmuneRACE study and from 1,254 subjects provided by 6 global collaborators. HLA class I and class II types, where available, came from metadata supplied by the sample provider rather than from assay-based typing. Deeply sampled blood TCRbeta repertoires from subjects exposed to, actively infected with, or recovered from COVID-19 were included in the dataset. The repertoires were released in a freely available public database intended as a resource for research on the immune response to SARS-CoV-2.

With respect to this clone: Its antigen is not yet known. Per-base qualities were not stored, and no clone one base away is much larger.

Beyond this particular receptor, the publication reports: The quantity of clinical and demographic metadata differed by source and by participant and was supplied without curation.

The immunoSEQ Assay, a bias-controlled multiplex PCR, was used to amplify TCRbeta CDR3 regions from genomic DNA. Per the source publication's procedure: Within the assay, amplification of reference gene primers was used to estimate how many nucleated cells each sample contained. Sequence reads were collapsed and filtered to measure the absolute abundance of every unique TCRbeta CDR3 rearrangement. Productive Simpson clonality was computed per sample as the square root of Simpson's diversity index over productive rearrangements. The table was pulled from immuneACCESS by TCRdb, which kept in-frame rearrangements only. Such tables lose some clones; where checked, under half of the loss comes from unresolved V genes, and the rest has no known cause. That table is the source of V, J and clone size, and D and trimming were worked out from the DNA. The sample has roughly 97,000 clones on record, approximately 87% of them singletons. Jointly, the top ten make up roughly 21% of the sample.

The collaborating institutions used their own protocols to collect whole blood in K2EDTA tubes. For TCRbeta analysis, collaborators shipped samples as frozen whole blood, isolated PBMCs, or DNA extracted from either of those sample types. This receptor was obtained from a human donor in a cohort sampled during active COVID-19. The sequenced material came from peripheral blood.

For the CDR3, the sequence is CASGLADIRGEQFF. Read as DNA, the sequence is TGTGCTAGTGGACTAGCGGACATACGGGGGGAGCAGTTCTTC. This receptor chain uses TRBV12-5 and TRBJ2-1; TRBD2 aligns with 8 central bases. The CDR3 runs 14 residues from the cysteine to the phenylalanine. Of the read, only the CDR3 DNA is kept; its 42 bases are in frame from base 1. V trim: 6 bases; J trim: 10 bases; unmatched bases: 11. The CDR1 and CDR2 encoded by the germline V gene are LGHNT and FRNRAP.